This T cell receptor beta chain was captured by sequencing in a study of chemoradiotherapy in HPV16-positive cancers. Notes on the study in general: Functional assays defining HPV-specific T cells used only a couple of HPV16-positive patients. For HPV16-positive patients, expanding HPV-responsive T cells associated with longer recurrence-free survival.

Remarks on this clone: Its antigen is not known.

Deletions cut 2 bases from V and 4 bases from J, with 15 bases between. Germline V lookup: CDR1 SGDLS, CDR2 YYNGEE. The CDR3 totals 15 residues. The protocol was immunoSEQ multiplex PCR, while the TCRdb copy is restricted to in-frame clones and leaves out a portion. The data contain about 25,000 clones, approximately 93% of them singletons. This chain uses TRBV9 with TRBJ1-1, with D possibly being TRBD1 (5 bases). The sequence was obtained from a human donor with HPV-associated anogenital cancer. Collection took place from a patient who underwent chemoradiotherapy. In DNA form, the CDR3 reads TGTGCCAGCAGCGTCGGGAGTCCGGGGACCACTGAAGCTTTCTTT. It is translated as CASSVGSPGTTEAFF.